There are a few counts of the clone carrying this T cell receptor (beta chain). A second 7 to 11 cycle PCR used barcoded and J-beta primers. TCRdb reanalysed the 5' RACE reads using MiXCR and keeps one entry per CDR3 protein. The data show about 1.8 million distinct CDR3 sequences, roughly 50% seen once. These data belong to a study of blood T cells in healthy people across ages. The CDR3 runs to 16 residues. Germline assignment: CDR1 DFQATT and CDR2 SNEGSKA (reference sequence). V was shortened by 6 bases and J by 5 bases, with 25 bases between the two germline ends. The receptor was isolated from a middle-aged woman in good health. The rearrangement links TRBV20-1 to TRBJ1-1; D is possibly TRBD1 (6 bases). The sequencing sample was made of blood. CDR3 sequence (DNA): TGCAGTGCCACTCCCCAGAACAGGGTAGGGAGGACTGAAGCTTTCTTT. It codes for CSATPQNRVGRTEAFF.